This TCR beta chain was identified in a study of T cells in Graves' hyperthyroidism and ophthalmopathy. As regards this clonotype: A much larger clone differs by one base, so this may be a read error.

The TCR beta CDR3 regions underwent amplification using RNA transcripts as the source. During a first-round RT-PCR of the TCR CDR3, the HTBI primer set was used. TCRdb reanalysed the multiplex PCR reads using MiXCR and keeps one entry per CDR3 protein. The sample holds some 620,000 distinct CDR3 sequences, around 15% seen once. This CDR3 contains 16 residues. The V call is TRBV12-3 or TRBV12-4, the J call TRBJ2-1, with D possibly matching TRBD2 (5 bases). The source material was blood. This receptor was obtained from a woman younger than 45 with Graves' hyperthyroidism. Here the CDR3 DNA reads TGTGCCAGCAGTTTATCGACTACCCTAATTTACAATGGGCAGTTCTTC. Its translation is CASSLSTTLIYNGQFF.